The 6 T cell receptor beta chains below were found in one sample sequenced in a study of OX40 agonist ivuxolimab in advanced cancers. The assay was immunoSEQ multiplex PCR, and TCRdb's table has in-frame clones only and misses some. The table lists approximately 11,000 clones, more than 60% of them singletons. The specimen comprised CD4+ or CD8+ T cells sorted from blood, sampled in a trial of the OX40 agonist ivuxolimab. The receptors were gathered from an adult with an advanced solid tumor such as melanoma, head and neck, liver or kidney cancer.

The CDR3 DNA reads TGCGCCAGCGAGGGGATTAACTATGGCTACACCTTC. Translation: CASEGINYGYTF. The chain links TRBV4-1 to TRBJ1-2; TRBD1 might be the D (5 bases). The CDR3 spans 12 residues. CDR1 is MGHRA, CDR2 YSYEKL, per germline. Between the trimmed V and J ends, which lost 8 bases and 1 base, there was a span of 8 bases.

In its sample, this clone is large. The chain carries TRBV9 and TRBJ2-7; D is unresolved. CDR1 is SGDLS and CDR2 is YYNGEE in the germline V gene. V lost 4 bases and J lost 5, with 10 bases in between. This CDR3 is built from 12 residues. Here the CDR3 reads CASSRRDHEQYF. CDR3 DNA: TGTGCCAGCAGCAGACGCGACCACGAGCAGTACTTC.

This chain connects TRBV27 to TRBJ2-7; TRBD2 aligns across 12 bases. The germline gives CDR1 MNHEY, CDR2 SMNVEV (reference sequence). This CDR3 is built from 14 residues. V lost 6 bases and J lost 5; bases outside the gene matches: 5. CDR3 sequence reads: CASSSSGGADEQYF. DNA of the CDR3: TGTGCCAGCAGCTCTAGCGGGGGGGCCGACGAGCAGTACTTC.

The rearrangement uses TRBV10-1 and TRBJ2-5; TRBD1 matches at 7 bases. Germline loops: CDR1 WNHNN, CDR2 SYGVQD (reference sequence). V shed 2 bases, J shed 5 bases, and the junction held 5 bases outside the gene matches. This CDR3 comprises 14 residues. The CDR3 DNA follows: TGCGCCAGCAGTGAGGACAGGGTTGTGGAGACCCAGTACTTC. It yields the protein CASSEDRVVETQYF.

The rearrangement uses TRBV4-1 and TRBJ1-4; D not certain. Germline V gives CDR1 MGHRA, CDR2 YSYEKL. The ends were cut back, 4 bases at V and 3 bases at J, with 12 bases in the middle. CDR3 size: 15 residues. DNA for the CDR3: TGCGCCAGCAGCCTTTCTAGGGCATCTAATGAAAAACTGTTTTTT. Translating gives CASSLSRASNEKLFF.

Judged by abundance, this clone is medium-sized. V and J are TRBV19 and TRBJ1-1; the D is unclear. The germline V and J ends were trimmed by 5 bases and 0 bases, with 7 bases remaining between them. Germline CDR1 LNHDA, CDR2 SQIVND (reference sequence). The CDR3 extends over 13 amino acids. CDR3 coding DNA: TGTGCCAGTAGTGAGGTCTTGAACACTGAAGCTTTCTTT. Amino acids: CASSEVLNTEAFF. Full variable domain (missing parts from reference TRBV19 and TRBJ1-1): DGGITQSPKYLFRKEGQNVTLSCEQNLNHDAMYWYRQDPGQGLRLIYYSQIVNDFQKGDIAEGYSVSREKKESFPLTVTSAQKNPTAFYLCASSEVLNTEAFFGQGTRLTVV.